This T cell receptor beta chain comes out of a study of blood T cell repertoires in COVID-19. About the study: Both acute and convalescent COVID-19 samples were obtained from the United States, Italy and Spain. In each case, the material was cDNA or gDNA derived from T cells, B-cell-depleted T cells, or PBMCs.

Per the authors' pipeline: Reference gene primer amplification gave nucleated cell count estimates. Sequencing was performed with immunoSEQ multiplex PCR; in TCRdb, only in-frame clones are kept and a portion is missing. V and J calls and clone size follow that table, whereas D and trimming were derived from the DNA. Of about 340,000 clones in the sample, around 87% were seen once. The CDR3 loop spans 14 amino acids. V gave up 2 bases and J gave up 8 bases; unmatched junction bases: 8. Looked up from germline, CDR1 is SGHRS and CDR2 is YFSETQ. Recruited during active infection, patients (from Seattle) were subsequently followed longitudinally.

Sequencing was done on a sample of peripheral blood. The V and J genes are TRBV5-1 and TRBJ1-1, with 8 bases lining up with TRBD1. The clonotype was recovered from a woman in her 50s with COVID-19, enrolled during active disease. CDR3 nucleotide sequence: TGCGCCAGCAGCTTACTGACAGGGGAGGGCGAAGCTTTCTTT. Amino acids: CASSLLTGEGEAFF. Supplemented by reference TRBV5-1 and TRBJ1-1, the full variable domain reads KAGVTQTPRYLIKTRGQQVTLSCSPISGHRSVSWYQQTPGQGLQFLFEYFSETQRNKGNFPGRFSGRQFSNSRSEMNVSTLELGDSALYLCASSLLTGEGEAFFGQGTRLTVV.